The rows below give T cell receptor beta chains drawn from one sample of a study of blood T cell repertoires in COVID-19. Using immunoSEQ multiplex PCR, the repertoire was profiled, and TCRdb retains in-frame clones only, with some absent. The table has 250,000 to 400,000 clones, approximately 88% seen once; the top ten hold 1.5% to 2%. Sequencing was done on a sample of peripheral blood. The receptors derive from a woman aged 30 to 39 with COVID-19, enrolled during active disease. The CDR3 runs from the conserved cysteine through the conserved F or W. Each record gives: J gene, D gene, clone size, CDR3 length, V gene, CDR3 protein, CDR3 DNA. D genes are given only for firm matches. Clone size is shown for a subset of rows, as once, few, many or a class of expanded clone.

TRBJ2-2	-	few	14	TRBV10-1	CASSAGGGTGELFF	TGCGCCAGCAGTGCAGGGGGAGGCACCGGGGAGCTGTTTTTT
TRBJ1-1	TRBD1	-	16	TRBV4-2	CASSQGETGLNTEAFF	TGTGCCAGCAGCCAGGGAGAGACAGGGCTGAACACTGAAGCTTTCTTT
TRBJ1-2	-	-	14	TRBV13	CASSLERTDYGYTF	TGTGCCAGCAGCTTAGAAAGGACAGACTATGGCTACACCTTC
TRBJ2-7	TRBD1	-	13	TRBV30	CAWRGTGSYEQYF	TGTGCCTGGAGGGGGACAGGGTCCTACGAGCAGTACTTC
TRBJ1-2	-	-	15	TRBV4-2	CASSQEGAGLSGYTF	TGTGCCAGCAGCCAAGAGGGAGCCGGGTTGAGTGGCTACACCTTC
TRBJ1-5	-	-	15	TRBV5-6	CASSSGHWGNQPQHF	TGTGCCAGCAGCTCGGGTCACTGGGGCAATCAGCCCCAGCATTTT
TRBJ1-2	-	-	17	TRBV3-1/TRBV3-2	CASSQDWLGGRNYGYTF	TGTGCCAGCAGCCAAGATTGGTTGGGGGGACGCAACTATGGCTACACCTTC
TRBJ1-2	TRBD1	-	14	TRBV10-1	CAKWSRGRRNGYTF	TGCGCCAAGTGGAGCAGGGGGCGCAGGAATGGCTACACCTTC
TRBJ1-6	-	-	15	TRBV18	CASSPDALANSPLHF	TGTGCCAGCTCACCCGACGCCTTAGCTAATTCACCCCTCCACTTT
TRBJ2-3	-	-	12	TRBV2	CASSVSTDTQYF	TGTGCCAGCAGCGTTAGCACAGATACGCAGTATTTT
TRBJ1-5	-	-	17	TRBV6-2/TRBV6-3	CASSYSGGLRTNQPQHF	TGTGCCAGCAGTTACTCGGGGGGGCTCAGGACGAATCAGCCCCAGCATTTT
TRBJ1-6	-	-	14	TRBV6-4	CASSDSFENSPLHF	TGTGCCAGCAGTGACAGTTTTGAGAATTCACCCCTCCACTTT
TRBJ1-5	-	-	13	TRBV6-2/TRBV6-3	CASRYTIDSLQHF	TGTGCCAGCAGATACACGATAGACAGCCTTCAGCATTTT
TRBJ1-5	TRBD1	-	18	TRBV4-2	CASSQDLPRTGNFQPQHF	TGTGCCAGCAGCCAAGATCTTCCTAGGACAGGGAACTTTCAGCCCCAGCATTTT
TRBJ2-2	TRBD1	-	16	TRBV3-1/TRBV3-2	CASSPIRTGNTGELFF	TGTGCCAGCAGCCCGATCAGGACAGGGAACACCGGGGAGCTGTTTTTT
TRBJ1-2	-	-	13	TRBV3-1/TRBV3-2	CASSQVRGDGYTF	TGTGCCAGCAGCCAAGTACGGGGGGATGGCTACACCTTC
TRBJ1-1	-	-	14	TRBV5-4	CASFQTGLGAEAFF	TGTGCCAGCTTTCAGACAGGCCTAGGAGCTGAAGCTTTCTTT
TRBJ1-1	-	-	14	TRBV9	CASSPTAVNTEAFF	TGTGCCAGCAGCCCCACCGCGGTGAACACTGAAGCTTTCTTT
TRBJ2-1	TRBD2	-	12	TRBV7-2	CASSLLSGGPVF	TGTGCCAGCAGCCTCCTTAGCGGGGGGCCAGTCTTC
TRBJ1-5	-	-	15	TRBV21-1	CASSKGERGSQPQHF	TGTGCCAGCAGCAAAGGTGAGCGGGGATCTCAGCCCCAGCATTTT
TRBJ1-6	TRBD1	once	14	TRBV2	CASRRTGGESPLHF	TGTGCCAGCAGGCGGACAGGGGGGGAATCACCCCTCCACTTT
TRBJ1-4	TRBD1	few	14	TRBV28	CASSFGGTGEKLFF	TGTGCCAGCAGTTTTGGTGGGACAGGTGAAAAACTGTTTTTT
TRBJ1-3	-	-	16	TRBV11-3	CASSLWDTDSGNTIYF	TGTGCCAGCAGCTTATGGGACACTGACTCTGGAAACACCATATATTTT
TRBJ2-5	-	-	15	TRBV27	CASSLYGRGVETQYF	TGTGCCAGCAGTCTCTATGGGAGGGGGGTTGAGACCCAGTACTTC
TRBJ2-2	TRBD1	-	16	TRBV7-9	CASSLRGAGGTGELFF	TGTGCCAGCAGCTTGAGAGGAGCAGGGGGCACCGGGGAGCTGTTTTTT
TRBJ2-5	TRBD1	-	16	TRBV7-9	CASSSRTGANVETQYF	TGTGCCAGCAGCTCCCGGACAGGGGCCAACGTAGAGACCCAGTACTTC
TRBJ2-2	TRBD2	once	18	TRBV18	CASSPYTSGGSNTGELFF	TGTGCCAGCTCACCTTATACTAGCGGGGGATCGAACACCGGGGAGCTGTTTTTT
TRBJ1-2	TRBD1	-	13	TRBV11-3	CASDRGRNYGYTF	TGTGCCAGCGACAGGGGCCGTAACTATGGCTACACCTTC
TRBJ2-2	TRBD1	-	15	TRBV15	CATSRDGRGTGELFF	TGTGCCACCAGCAGAGATGGCAGGGGGACCGGGGAGCTGTTTTTT
TRBJ1-2	-	-	14	TRBV15	CATSRDGGGYGYTF	TGTGCCACCAGCAGAGATGGGGGAGGCTATGGCTACACCTTC
TRBJ1-1	TRBD1	-	13	TRBV28	CASTISDRGRAFF	TGTGCCAGCACTATCTCAGACAGGGGGCGAGCTTTCTTT
TRBJ2-2	TRBD1	-	14	TRBV7-2	CASSPGQGVGELFF	TGTGCCAGCAGCCCTGGACAGGGTGTCGGGGAGCTGTTTTTT
TRBJ1-1	-	once	15	TRBV13	CASSLVQGMNTEAFF	TGTGCCAGCAGCTTAGTCCAGGGCATGAACACTGAAGCTTTCTTT
TRBJ1-3	-	-	14	TRBV7-9	CASSPFGSGNTIYF	TGTGCCAGCAGCCCGTTCGGCTCTGGAAACACCATATATTTT
TRBJ2-7	-	-	13	TRBV20-1	CSASPGASYEQYF	TGCAGTGCTAGTCCAGGGGCCTCCTACGAGCAGTACTTC
TRBJ1-3	-	-	14	TRBV6-5	CASSYGKSGNTIYF	TGTGCCAGCAGTTACGGCAAGTCTGGAAACACCATATATTTT
TRBJ2-3	TRBD2	-	17	TRBV24-1	CATSDFGLDPSTDTQYF	TGTGCCACCAGTGATTTTGGACTAGACCCAAGCACAGATACGCAGTATTTT
TRBJ2-6	-	few	16	TRBV13	CASSLGRVSGANVLTF	TGTGCCAGCAGCTTAGGCAGGGTCTCTGGGGCCAACGTCCTGACTTTC
TRBJ1-1	-	-	15	TRBV9	CASSIGQTSNTEAFF	TGTGCCAGCAGCATAGGACAGACTTCGAACACTGAAGCTTTCTTT
TRBJ2-2	TRBD2	-	15	TRBV5-1	CASSGLAGNTGELFF	TGCGCCAGCAGCGGACTAGCGGGGAACACCGGGGAGCTGTTTTTT
TRBJ2-1	TRBD2	-	16	TRBV19	CASRSLAGTSYNEQFF	TGTGCCAGTAGATCGCTAGCGGGGACATCCTACAATGAGCAGTTCTTC
TRBJ1-2	-	-	12	TRBV6-5	CASRDSLQGYTF	TGTGCCAGCAGAGACAGTCTGCAGGGCTACACCTTC
TRBJ2-1	-	-	13	TRBV5-4	CASRESSYNEQFF	TGTGCCAGCCGGGAAAGCTCCTACAATGAGCAGTTCTTC
TRBJ1-2	TRBD1	-	15	TRBV5-1	CASSFGTGGIYGYTF	TGCGCCAGCAGCTTCGGGACAGGGGGCATCTATGGCTACACCTTC
TRBJ2-7	-	-	13	TRBV7-9	CASSPDGGREQYF	TGTGCCAGCAGCCCGGACGGAGGGCGCGAGCAGTACTTC
TRBJ2-1	TRBD2	-	15	TRBV6-2/TRBV6-3	CASSPGVAGGNEQFF	TGTGCCAGCAGCCCCGGGGTAGCGGGGGGTAATGAGCAGTTCTTC
TRBJ1-6	-	-	16	TRBV28	CASSLLSTGSNSPLHF	TGTGCCAGCAGTTTATTATCCACAGGATCCAATTCACCCCTCCACTTT
TRBJ1-2	TRBD1	-	15	TRBV19	CASSIGQGAVAGYTF	TGTGCCAGTAGTATCGGACAGGGTGCCGTTGCGGGCTACACCTTC
TRBJ2-3	TRBD2	-	14	TRBV6-6	CASSLGGAGDTQYF	TGTGCCAGCAGTCTCGGGGGGGCCGGAGATACGCAGTATTTT